The following is a T cell receptor (beta chain) sequence with its context. The sample belongs to a study of PD-L1 blockade in urothelial cancer. Study overall: From 0 to 3 prior chemotherapy regimens had been given to the patients. Researchers looked at the blood 3 weeks (second dose) and 6 weeks after treatment began.

Only in-frame clones appear in the TCRdb table, and some are missing; sequencing was by immunoSEQ multiplex PCR. This sample has tens of thousands of clones, with around 90% found just once. This clonotype was obtained from a man between 65 and 85 years old with urothelial cancer. The sequencing used PBMCs, collected around atezolizumab (anti-PD-L1) treatment.

The CDR3 DNA sequence: TGTGCCAGCAGCACACCGGGACTAGCGGTCCAAGAGACCCAGTACTTC. Translating gives CASSTPGLAVQETQYF. V usage is TRBV7-3 and J usage is TRBJ2-5, with TRBD2 matching 11 bases. V gave up 5 bases and J gave up 1 base; unmatched junction bases: 6. The CDR3 loop spans 16 amino acids. CDR1 and CDR2 (germline): SGHTA, FQGTGA.